Each of the 8 T cell receptor beta chains below was sequenced from the same sample in a study of blood T cell repertoires in COVID-19 (dated by TCRdb to 2018 to 2020). The library was made by the immunoSEQ multiplex PCR assay. TCRdb holds this immuneACCESS table with in-frame rearrangements only. Some clones are missing; in checked studies, unresolved V genes explain under half, and the rest has no known cause. For this sample the table gives about 220,000 clones, of which 82% were detected only once. Approximately 5% of the sample is held by the ten biggest clonotypes. Sequenced: peripheral blood. These receptors were taken from an older woman with COVID-19, enrolled during active disease.

The J gene is TRBJ2-1, the V gene TRBV6-6; 10 positions agree with TRBD2. The CDR3 loop spans 16 amino acids. The V segment lost 2 bases and the J segment 7 bases; nucleotides outside the gene matches: 8. Germline V gene lookup returns CDR1 MNHNY and CDR2 SVGAGI (reference sequence). The CDR3 sequence is CASSYRTSGKMNEQFF. The CDR3, as DNA: TGTGCCAGCAGTTACAGAACTAGCGGGAAGATGAATGAGCAGTTCTTC.

V gene TRBV9 combines with J gene TRBJ2-7; D might be TRBD1 (6 bases). Germline values: CDR1 SGDLS, CDR2 YYNGEE. This CDR3 is built from 15 residues. V was cut by 5 bases and J by 4 bases, with 19 bases left in between. The CDR3 reads CASSEWETGVYEQYF. CDR3 in DNA: TGTGCCAGCAGTGAGTGGGAGACAGGAGTGTACGAGCAGTACTTC.

This chain links TRBV27 with TRBJ1-2; weak D call: TRBD1 (5 bases). CDR1 MNHEY and CDR2 SMNVEV come from the germline V gene (reference sequence). The CDR3 is 15 amino acids. V lost 3 bases and J 7 bases, leaving 18 bases between the germline ends. The CDR3 reads CASSFLQGGFGGYTF. The DNA for the CDR3 is TGTGCCAGCAGTTTTCTTCAGGGTGGGTTCGGTGGCTACACCTTC.

The chain combines TRBV6-5 with TRBJ1-5, with 7 bases lining up with TRBD1. The trim removed 8 bases at V and 2 bases at J, leaving 3 bases unmatched. The CDR3 spans 13 residues. CDR1 and CDR2 from the germline V gene are MNHEY and SVGAGI. DNA for the CDR3: TGTGCCAGCGAAGACAGGGGCAATCAGCCCCAGCATTTT. Residues: CASEDRGNQPQHF.

This chain links TRBV28 with TRBJ1-2; 7 bases fit TRBD1. CDR3 length: 15 residues. V dropped 6 bases and J dropped 8; count of bases not matched to a gene: 15. The germline CDR1 and CDR2 sequences are MDHEN and SYDVKM. CDR3 in DNA: TGTGCCAGCAGACCTCGACAGGGAATCAGATACGGCTACACCTTC. Amino acid sequence: CASRPRQGIRYGYTF.

This chain connects TRBV24-1 to TRBJ1-2; D not resolved. The CDR3 contains 12 residues. The germline V gene has CDR1 KGHDR and CDR2 SFDVKD. Trimming cost V 5 bases and J 1 base, with 4 bases left between them. The chain's CDR3 is CATSAYNYGYTF. The CDR3 bases are TGTGCCACCAGTGCCTATAACTATGGCTACACCTTC.

This chain connects TRBV28 to TRBJ1-2; unclear D gene. The CDR3 length is 13 residues. Deletions cut 10 bases from V and 8 bases from J, with 20 bases between. Per germline, CDR1 MDHEN and CDR2 SYDVKM. For the CDR3, the DNA is TGTGCCACCCGAACCCGGGTCCTAGGCGGCTACACCTTC. Its translation: CATRTRVLGGYTF.

The V and J genes are TRBV19 and TRBJ2-7; 7 bases align to TRBD2. J gave up 2 bases and V 5 bases, and 15 bases lay outside the gene matches. This CDR3 comprises 17 residues. Germline loops: CDR1 LNHDA, CDR2 SQIVND (reference sequence). For the CDR3, the DNA is TGTGCCAGTAGTGCGGGAGTAGGTATAAATTTAGCCTACGAGCAGTACTTC. Protein: CASSAGVGINLAYEQYF.